The 10 T cell receptor beta chains given below trace back to one sample, sequenced in a study of T cell repertoires in cytomegalovirus infection. TCRdb re-called the reads through MiXCR, storing one row per CDR3 protein. The sample yields some 300,000 distinct CDR3 sequences, around 10% seen once. Sample: PBMCs. These receptors came from a human donor in good health (CMV status not recorded). Some clones in this sample may be carry-over from other donors' samples.

The chain employs TRBV28 and TRBJ2-5; D is uncertain. Trimming removed 4 bases at V and 0 bases at J, with 15 bases between. Germline lookup yields CDR1 MDHEN and CDR2 SYDVKM. The CDR3 has 16 residues. CDR3 sequence (DNA): TGTGCCAGCAGTTCCCCGCTGAGGAGTAACCAAGAGACCCAGTACTTC. Residues: CASSSPLRSNQETQYF.

The V and J genes are TRBV2 and TRBJ2-2, with D hard to call. CDR3 length: 13 amino acids. The V gene lost 5 bases and the J gene lost 8 bases, with 12 bases spanning the gap. CDR1 and CDR2 from the germline V gene are SNHLY and FYNNEI. The CDR3 region is CASSTLTAGELFF. Written as DNA, the CDR3 is TGTGCCAGCAGTACCCTTACAGCGGGGGAGCTGTTTTTT.

This clonotype was detected many times. V and J are TRBV4-2 and TRBJ2-2; a possible D gene is TRBD2 (5 bases). V was shortened by 0 bases and J by 6 bases, with 14 bases between the two germline ends. Germline CDR1 reads LGHNA; CDR2 reads YNFKEQ. The CDR3 length is 16 residues. This chain's CDR3 is CASSQDIRPGAGELFF. The CDR3 DNA follows: TGTGCCAGCAGCCAAGATATAAGGCCCGGGGCCGGGGAGCTGTTTTTT.

This clonotype was seen more than once but under ten times. The gene calls are TRBV20-1 and TRBJ1-6; D is possibly TRBD1 (5 bases). Per the germline V gene, CDR1 is DFQATT and CDR2 is SNEGSKA (reference sequence). V was clipped by 6 bases and J by 0 bases, with 18 bases between them. This CDR3 region has 17 residues. The CDR3 sequence: CSAGGGGGSSYNSPLHF. CDR3 nucleotides: TGCAGTGCGGGGGGGGGGGGTGGGAGCTCCTATAATTCACCCCTCCACTTT.

This clonotype came up many times. CDR3 protein: CASSSQGENTEAFF. DNA of the CDR3: TGTGCCAGCAGTTCCCAGGGGGAGAACACTGAAGCTTTCTTT. The V and J genes are TRBV28 and TRBJ1-1; 7 bases are a match to TRBD1. V lost 4 bases and J lost 1; bases outside the gene matches: 3. CDR3 length equals 14 residues. Germline V gene sequence: CDR1 MDHEN, CDR2 SYDVKM.

The sample holds many counts of this clonotype. This chain joins TRBV20-1 and TRBJ1-1; 9 bases are a match to TRBD1. The V and J ends lost 3 bases and 3 bases, in that order; junction bases with no gene match: 20. CDR1 and CDR2 (germline): DFQATT, SNEGSKA (reference sequence). CDR3 size: 19 residues. The CDR3 DNA follows: TGCAGTGCTAGTCCTTTTCCGGGACAGGGCTTAAAAACTCACACTGAAGCTTTCTTT. Translated: CSASPFPGQGLKTHTEAFF.

In this sample, this clonotype turned up many times. This chain connects TRBV28 to TRBJ2-7; either TRBD1 or TRBD2 may supply D (5 bases each). The CDR3 runs to 15 residues. V shed 7 bases and J shed 1 base, with 17 bases lying between them. The germline CDR1 and CDR2 sequences are MDHEN and SYDVKM. The CDR3 DNA reads as TGTGCCAGCATTCGGGGCCCAGGCGTATCCTACGAGCAGTACGTC. Its translation is CASIRGPGVSYEQYV.

This clonotype was picked up many times. The chain employs TRBV14 and TRBJ2-1, with unresolved D. V gave up 0 bases and J gave up 4 bases, with 4 bases separating them. This CDR3 has 13 residues. The germline V gene encodes CDR1 SGHDN and CDR2 FVKESK. CDR3 sequence (DNA): TGTGCCAGCAGCCAAGAAGTTTACAATGAGCAGTTCTTC. Translation gives CASSQEVYNEQFF. The whole variable domain, filled in from reference TRBV14 and TRBJ2-1, reads EAGVTQFPSHSVIEKGQTVTLRCDPISGHDNLYWYRRVMGKEIKFLLHFVKESKQDESGMPNNRFLAERTGGTYSTLKVQPAELEDSGVYFCASSQEVYNEQFFGPGTRLTVL.

V and J are TRBV29-1 and TRBJ2-7; 14 nucleotides match TRBD2. J was trimmed by 0 bases and V by 6 bases; bases with no gene match: 1. Per germline, CDR1 SQVTM and CDR2 ANQGSEA. The CDR3 contains 14 residues. CDR3 region: CSVGTSGGSYEQYF. Written as DNA, the CDR3 is TGCAGCGTGGGGACTAGCGGGGGCTCCTACGAGCAGTACTTC.

This clonotype was seen at least ten times. V is TRBV7-2 and J is TRBJ2-5, with D possibly being TRBD1 (6 bases). CDR3 size: 15 residues. With 5 bases removed from V and 1 base from J, the gap between germline ends came to 14 bases. Germline CDR1 is SGHTA and CDR2 is FQGNSA. The CDR3 DNA is TGTGCCAGCAGCCCTCGGGACACCCTCCAAGAGACCCAGTACTTC. This sequence encodes CASSPRDTLQETQYF.